One and the same sample provided the 21 T cell receptor beta chains below, sequenced in a study of human T cells and chemical hapten exposure. Using its own MiXCR run on the RACE reads, TCRdb lists one record per CDR3 protein. The sample holds 30,000 to 40,000 distinct CDR3 sequences; 5% to 8% are singletons and the top ten take roughly 9.2%. Time point noted: patch test 1, 2 weeks after DPC sensitization. Treatment specified: therapeutic diphenylcyclopropenone sensitization with weekly scalp DPC. Whole blood, unfractionated, served as the material for total RNA extraction. The starting material was whole blood, obtained in connection with sensitization to the hapten diphenylcyclopropenone (DPC). These receptors all stem from a woman younger than 45 with alopecia areata. Some clones in this sample may be carry-over from other donors' samples.

About this clonotype: Being one base from a much bigger clone, this may be a read error. The V gene is TRBV11-2, the J gene TRBJ1-1; no firm D call. CDR3 size: 13 residues. Germline values: CDR1 SGHAT, CDR2 FQNNGV. The CDR3 spells CASSLVDRTESFF. CDR3 bases: TGTGCCAGCAGCTTGGTCGATAGGACTGAATCTTTCTTT.

The genes are TRBV28 and TRBJ2-4; possibly TRBD1 for D (6 bases). V was shortened by 5 bases and J by 5 bases, with 16 bases between the two germline ends. The CDR3 extends over 15 amino acids. Germline V gene data show CDR1 as MDHEN and CDR2 as SYDVKM. The CDR3 sequence: CASSVTGPHQNIQYF. In DNA, the CDR3 is TGTGCCAGCAGTGTCACAGGGCCTCACCAAAACATTCAGTACTTC.

This clonotype came up many times. V is TRBV5-1 and J is TRBJ2-1; maybe TRBD2 (6 bases). The CDR3 spans 16 residues. Germline values: CDR1 SGHRS, CDR2 YFSETQ. Between the trimmed V and J ends, which lost 4 bases and 6 bases, there was a span of 20 bases. The CDR3 reads CASSLGGLLRINEQFF. CDR3 nucleotides: TGCGCCAGCAGCCTGGGGGGACTCCTAAGAATCAATGAGCAGTTCTTC. Combining the CDR3 with reference TRBV5-1 and TRBJ2-1 gives the whole variable domain KAGVTQTPRYLIKTRGQQVTLSCSPISGHRSVSWYQQTPGQGLQFLFEYFSETQRNKGNFPGRFSGRQFSNSRSEMNVSTLELGDSALYLCASSLGGLLRINEQFFGPGTRLTVL.

The chain links TRBV20-1 to TRBJ1-1; 7 bases map to TRBD1. With V trimmed by 6 bases and J by 0 bases, 4 bases remained unmatched. Germline loops: CDR1 DFQATT, CDR2 SNEGSKA (reference sequence). The CDR3 runs 13 residues. This CDR3 is CSARGQMNTEAFF. CDR3 nucleotide sequence: TGCAGTGCGAGGGGACAGATGAACACTGAAGCTTTCTTT.

The DNA for the CDR3 is TGTGCCAGCGGTAGGACAGGTCGCTACGAGCAGTACTTC. Amino acids: CASGRTGRYEQYF. The rearrangement links TRBV6-2 or TRBV6-3 to TRBJ2-7; 7 bases agree with TRBD1. V lost 8 bases to trimming and J lost 3 bases; unmatched junction nucleotides: 7. The CDR3 is 13 amino acids. Germline V gene lookup returns CDR1 MNHEY and CDR2 SVGEGT.

This clonotype was seen only a few times. The chain recombines TRBV20-1 with TRBJ2-7; D may be TRBD1 or TRBD2 (6 bases each). V lost 3 bases, J lost 5 bases, and 17 bases lay in between. CDR1 is DFQATT and CDR2 is SNEGSKA in the germline V gene (reference sequence). The CDR3 is 14 amino acids. In DNA form, the CDR3 reads TGCAGTGCTAGTTGGGGGGCGGCCACGGACGAGCAGTACTTC. It encodes CSASWGAATDEQYF.

Remarks on this clonotype: A single base separates this from a much larger clone, so it may be a read error. The J gene is TRBJ2-1, the V gene TRBV29-1, with a tentative D call TRBD1 (6 bases). This CDR3 is 14 amino acids long. Per the germline V gene, CDR1 is SQVTM and CDR2 is ANQGSEA. In DNA, the CDR3 is TGCAGCGTTGGTGGGGGAGACAGGAACAATGAGCAGATCTTC. This gives the protein CSVGGGDRNNEQIF.

The V gene is TRBV7-2, the J gene TRBJ2-7; 12 nucleotides align to TRBD1. From germline, CDR1 is SGHTA and CDR2 FQGNSA. V shed 6 bases and J 7 bases; nucleotides not matched to a gene: 7. The CDR3 extends over 14 amino acids. The CDR3 region is CASSPGQGAREQYF. As DNA, the CDR3 is TGTGCCAGCAGTCCGGGACAGGGGGCGAGGGAGCAGTACTTC.

A few counts support this clonotype. The genes are TRBV7-9 and TRBJ1-5; D perhaps matches TRBD1 (6 bases). V was trimmed by 1 base and J by 5 bases, leaving 12 bases between them. The CDR3 runs to 15 residues. Germline V gene sequence: CDR1 SEHNR, CDR2 FQNEAQ (reference sequence). In DNA form, the CDR3 reads TGTGCCAGCAGCTTAGGGTTCGGGGGGCATCAGCCCCAGCATTTT. Protein sequence: CASSLGFGGHQPQHF. Full variable domain (rest looked up from reference TRBV7-9 and TRBJ1-5): DTGVSQNPRHKITKRGQNVTFRCDPISEHNRLYWYRQTLGQGPEFLTYFQNEAQLEKSRLLSDRFSAERPKGSFSTLEIQRTEQGDSAMYLCASSLGFGGHQPQHFGDGTRLSIL.

With regard to this clonotype: A much larger clone lies a single base off, so this may be a read error. The rearrangement uses TRBV6-5 and TRBJ2-1; D gene unclear. The ends were cut back, 9 bases at V and 7 bases at J, with 10 bases in the middle. CDR1 MNHEY and CDR2 SVGAGI come from the germline V gene. CDR3 length equals 11 residues. The CDR3 loop is CARRRANEQFF. The DNA of the CDR3 is TGTGCCAGACGTCGGGCAAATGAGCAGTTCTTC.

This clonotype was found many times. This chain joins TRBV18 and TRBJ1-2; 7 positions agree with TRBD1. CDR1 and CDR2 from the germline V gene are KGHSH and LQKENI. V shed 4 bases and J 4 bases; nucleotides not matched to a gene: 3. This CDR3 is built from 13 residues. This CDR3 is CASSLRDSYGYTF. The CDR3 coding sequence is TGTGCCAGCTCACTCCGGGACAGCTATGGCTACACCTTC.

This clonotype has a count of ten or more. The CDR3 here is CASRRGRGQGANVLTF. The CDR3 DNA reads as TGTGCCAGCAGGCGCGGGCGGGGGCAAGGGGCCAACGTCCTGACTTTC. This chain connects TRBV5-4 to TRBJ2-6; the D gene is possibly TRBD2 (7 bases). The V gene lost 5 bases and the J gene lost 4 bases, with 16 bases spanning the gap. The CDR3 sequence is 16 residues long. Per the germline V gene, CDR1 is SGHNT and CDR2 is YYREEE (reference sequence).

This clonotype was counted many times. As DNA, the CDR3 is TGTGCCAGCATTCAGGGAAGGACAGATACGCAGTATTTT. Translating gives CASIQGRTDTQYF. The chain couples TRBV28 to TRBJ2-3, with D possibly matching TRBD1 (5 bases). V lost 7 bases to trimming and J lost 3 bases, with 11 bases between them. The CDR3 runs to 13 residues. CDR1 and CDR2 (germline): MDHEN, SYDVKM.

This clonotype was recorded many times. The chain employs TRBV15 and TRBJ2-3; no clear D. Trimming cost V 5 bases and J 4 bases, with 13 bases left between them. Germline CDR1 and CDR2: LNHNV and YYDKDF (reference sequence). There are 14 residues in the CDR3. The CDR3 is CATSGPSHPDTQYF. CDR3 nucleotide sequence: TGTGCCACCAGCGGACCAAGCCACCCAGATACGCAGTATTTT.

This clonotype has at least ten counts. The rearrangement links TRBV6-1 to TRBJ1-1; unclear D gene. The CDR3 is 15 residues long. Germline CDR1 and CDR2: MNHNS and SASEGT. The germline V and J ends were trimmed by 2 bases and 1 base, with 11 bases remaining between them. CDR3 protein: CASSEWSARNTEAFF. The CDR3 region has the DNA TGTGCCAGCAGTGAATGGTCAGCCAGGAACACTGAAGCTTTCTTT.

This clonotype showed up many times. CDR3 nucleotides: TGCGCCAGCAGCTTGAGCTCCGGGAACCGGGAGACCCAGTACTTC. It is translated as CASSLSSGNRETQYF. The chain couples TRBV5-1 to TRBJ2-5; possible D gene TRBD2, 5 bases. The CDR3 spans 15 residues. The V end lost 1 base, the J end lost 5 bases, and 15 bases lay between the germline ends. Germline V gives CDR1 SGHRS, CDR2 YFSETQ.

This clonotype turned up a few times. The chain joins TRBV25-1 to TRBJ1-3; D unclear. Trimming cost V 5 bases and J 4 bases, with 12 bases left between them. The CDR3 runs 14 residues. Per germline, CDR1 MGHDK and CDR2 SYGVNS. The CDR3 nucleotides are TGTGCCAGCAGTCGCCCGTCGGAGGGAAACACCATATATTTT. Amino acids: CASSRPSEGNTIYF.

This clonotype came up many times. Written as DNA, the CDR3 is TGTGCCAGCTCCGCCAGAACCCTGGGCACCGGGGAGCTGTTTTTT. Translated: CASSARTLGTGELFF. J is TRBJ2-2 and V is TRBV18; no clear D gene. The CDR3 has 15 residues. Germline CDR1 and CDR2: KGHSH and LQKENI. Trimming took off 6 bases at V and 4 bases at J, with 15 bases between the two ends.

This clonotype was counted many times. This chain links TRBV5-5 with TRBJ2-3; a possible D gene is TRBD2 (5 bases). This CDR3 comprises 14 residues. Germline CDR1 SGHKS, CDR2 YYEKEE (reference sequence). V was shortened by 1 base and J by 4 bases, with 10 bases between the two germline ends. The CDR3 here is CASSLLAAADTQYF. In DNA form, the CDR3 reads TGTGCCAGCAGCTTGTTGGCAGCGGCAGATACGCAGTATTTT.

This clonotype was detected a few times. The chain carries TRBV5-1 and TRBJ2-4; no definite D call. Germline V CDR1 and CDR2: SGHRS, YFSETQ. The CDR3 extends over 12 amino acids. Trimming stripped 0 bases from V and 7 bases from J, with 5 bases between. The CDR3 loop is CASSLEENIQYF. CDR3 in DNA: TGCGCCAGCAGCTTGGAAGAGAACATTCAGTACTTC.

In its sample, this clonotype was seen a few times. J is TRBJ2-3 and V is TRBV6-1, with a tentative D call TRBD2 (6 bases). Germline V gene lookup returns CDR1 MNHNS and CDR2 SASEGT. This CDR3 is 14 amino acids long. Deletions cut 4 bases from V and 1 base from J, with 9 bases between. The CDR3: CASSGGMGTDTQYF. CDR3 DNA sequence: TGTGCCAGCAGTGGCGGGATGGGCACAGATACGCAGTATTTT.